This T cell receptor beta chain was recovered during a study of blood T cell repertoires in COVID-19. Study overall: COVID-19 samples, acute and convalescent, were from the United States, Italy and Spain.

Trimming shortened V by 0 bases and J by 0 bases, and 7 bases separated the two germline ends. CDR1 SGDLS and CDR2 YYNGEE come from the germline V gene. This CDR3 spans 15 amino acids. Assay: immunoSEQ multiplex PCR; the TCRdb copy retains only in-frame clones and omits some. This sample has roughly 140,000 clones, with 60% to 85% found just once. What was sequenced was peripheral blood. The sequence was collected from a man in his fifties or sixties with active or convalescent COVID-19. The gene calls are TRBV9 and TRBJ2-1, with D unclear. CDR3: CASSVGSNSYNEQFF. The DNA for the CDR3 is TGTGCCAGCAGCGTAGGGAGCAACTCCTACAATGAGCAGTTCTTC.